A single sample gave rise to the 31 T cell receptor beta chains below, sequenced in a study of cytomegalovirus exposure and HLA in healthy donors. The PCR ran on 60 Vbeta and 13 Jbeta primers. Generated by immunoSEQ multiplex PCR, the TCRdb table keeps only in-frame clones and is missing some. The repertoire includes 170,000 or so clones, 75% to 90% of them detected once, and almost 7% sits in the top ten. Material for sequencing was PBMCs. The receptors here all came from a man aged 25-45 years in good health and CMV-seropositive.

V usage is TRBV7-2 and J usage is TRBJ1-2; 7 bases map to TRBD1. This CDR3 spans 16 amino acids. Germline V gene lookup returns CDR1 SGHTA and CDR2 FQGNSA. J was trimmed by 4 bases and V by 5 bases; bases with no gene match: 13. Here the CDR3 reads CASSPGGQGLAYGYTF. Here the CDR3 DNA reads TGTGCCAGCAGCCCAGGGGGGCAGGGGCTCGCCTATGGCTACACCTTC.

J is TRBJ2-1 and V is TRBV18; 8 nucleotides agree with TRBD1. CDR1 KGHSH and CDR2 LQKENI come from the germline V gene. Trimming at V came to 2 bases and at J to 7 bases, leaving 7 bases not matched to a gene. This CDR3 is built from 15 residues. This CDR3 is CASSPTAGGANEQFF. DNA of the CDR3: TGTGCCAGCTCACCAACGGCAGGGGGCGCGAATGAGCAGTTCTTC.

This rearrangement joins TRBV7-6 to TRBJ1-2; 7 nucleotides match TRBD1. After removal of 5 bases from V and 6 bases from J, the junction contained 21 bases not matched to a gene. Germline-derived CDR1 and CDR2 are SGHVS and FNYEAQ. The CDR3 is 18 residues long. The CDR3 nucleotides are TGTGCCAGCAGCCAAAGGGGGCCGGAAAACTACAGGACGAATGGCTACACCTTC. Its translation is CASSQRGPENYRTNGYTF. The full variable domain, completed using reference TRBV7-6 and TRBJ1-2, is GAGVSQSPRYKVTKRGQDVALRCDPISGHVSLYWYRQALGQGPEFLTYFNYEAQQDKSGLPNDRFSAERPEGSISTLTIQRTEQRDSAMYRCASSQRGPENYRTNGYTFGSGTRLTVV.

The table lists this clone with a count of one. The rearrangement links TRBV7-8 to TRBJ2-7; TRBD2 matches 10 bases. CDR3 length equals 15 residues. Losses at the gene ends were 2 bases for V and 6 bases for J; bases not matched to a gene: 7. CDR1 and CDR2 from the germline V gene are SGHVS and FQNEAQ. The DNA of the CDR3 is TGTGCCAGCAGCTTATTACTAGCGGGGTCGAGCGAGCAGTACTTC. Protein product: CASSLLLAGSSEQYF. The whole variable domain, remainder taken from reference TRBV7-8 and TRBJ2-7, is GAGVSQSPRYKVAKRGQDVALRCDPISGHVSLFWYQQALGQGPEFLTYFQNEAQLDKSGLPSDRFFAERPEGSVSTLKIQRTQQEDSAVYLCASSLLLAGSSEQYFGPGTRLTVT.

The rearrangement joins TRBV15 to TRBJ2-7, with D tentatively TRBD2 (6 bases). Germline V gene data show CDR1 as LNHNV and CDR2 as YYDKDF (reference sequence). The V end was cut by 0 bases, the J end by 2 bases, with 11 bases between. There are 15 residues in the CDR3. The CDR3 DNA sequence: TGTGCCACCAGCAGAGATGGCGGGAATGCCTACGAGCAGTACTTC. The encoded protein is CATSRDGGNAYEQYF.

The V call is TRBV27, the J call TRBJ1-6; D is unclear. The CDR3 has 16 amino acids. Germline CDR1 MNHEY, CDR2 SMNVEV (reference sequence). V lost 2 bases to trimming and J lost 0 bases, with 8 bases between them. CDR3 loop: CASSLAISSYNSPLHF. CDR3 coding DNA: TGTGCCAGCAGTTTAGCGATAAGCTCCTATAATTCACCCCTCCACTTT.

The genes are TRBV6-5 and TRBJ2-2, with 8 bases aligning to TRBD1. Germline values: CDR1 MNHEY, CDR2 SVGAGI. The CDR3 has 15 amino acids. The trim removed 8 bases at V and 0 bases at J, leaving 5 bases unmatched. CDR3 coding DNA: TGTGCCAGCGGGCCAGGGGGCCCGAACACCGGGGAGCTGTTTTTT. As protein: CASGPGGPNTGELFF.

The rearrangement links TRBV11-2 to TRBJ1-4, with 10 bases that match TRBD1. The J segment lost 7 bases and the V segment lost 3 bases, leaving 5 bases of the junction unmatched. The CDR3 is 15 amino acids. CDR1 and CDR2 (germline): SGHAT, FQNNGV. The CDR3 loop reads CASSFPTGGREKLFF. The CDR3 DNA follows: TGTGCCAGCAGCTTCCCGACAGGGGGCCGTGAAAAACTGTTTTTT.

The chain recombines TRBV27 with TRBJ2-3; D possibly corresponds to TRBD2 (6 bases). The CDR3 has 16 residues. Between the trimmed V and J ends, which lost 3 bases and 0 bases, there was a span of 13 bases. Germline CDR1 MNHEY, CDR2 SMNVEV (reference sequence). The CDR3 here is CASSFGAGSSTDTQYF. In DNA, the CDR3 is TGTGCCAGCAGTTTTGGAGCGGGCTCTAGCACAGATACGCAGTATTTT.

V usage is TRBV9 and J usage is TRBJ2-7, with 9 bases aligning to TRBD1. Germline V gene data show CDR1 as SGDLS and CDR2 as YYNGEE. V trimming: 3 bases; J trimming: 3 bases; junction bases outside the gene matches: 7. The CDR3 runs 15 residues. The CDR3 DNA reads TGTGCCAGCAGCGGAAGGACAGGGGCGCACTACGAGCAGTACTTC. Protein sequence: CASSGRTGAHYEQYF.

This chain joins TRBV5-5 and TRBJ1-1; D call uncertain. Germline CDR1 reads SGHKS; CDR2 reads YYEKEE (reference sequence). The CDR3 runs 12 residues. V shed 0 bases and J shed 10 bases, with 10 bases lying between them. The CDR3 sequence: CASSLAGETAFF. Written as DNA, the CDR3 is TGTGCCAGCAGCTTGGCCGGGGAAACAGCTTTCTTT.

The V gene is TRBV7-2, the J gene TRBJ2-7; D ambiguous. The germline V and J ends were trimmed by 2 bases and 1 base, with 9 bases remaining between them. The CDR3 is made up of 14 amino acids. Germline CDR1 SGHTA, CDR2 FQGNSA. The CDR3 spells CASSLQDFSYEQYF. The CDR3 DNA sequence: TGTGCCAGCAGCTTACAGGATTTTTCCTACGAGCAGTACTTC.

CDR3 sequence reads: CASSYREGPYEQYF. The CDR3 DNA reads TGTGCCAGCAGTTACCGGGAGGGCCCATACGAGCAGTACTTC. The chain combines TRBV6-5 with TRBJ2-7, with 8 bases matching TRBD2. This CDR3 spans 14 amino acids. The germline CDR1 and CDR2 sequences are MNHEY and SVGAGI. The V gene end was trimmed by 2 bases and the J gene end by 4 bases; junction bases not matched to a gene: 4.

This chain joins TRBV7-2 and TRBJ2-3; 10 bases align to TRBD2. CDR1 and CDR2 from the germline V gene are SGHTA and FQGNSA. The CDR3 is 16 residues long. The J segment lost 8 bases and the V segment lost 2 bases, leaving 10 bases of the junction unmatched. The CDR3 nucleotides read TGTGCCAGCAGCTTAAGCCCTAGCGGGGGATATGGTACGCAGTATTTT. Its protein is CASSLSPSGGYGTQYF.

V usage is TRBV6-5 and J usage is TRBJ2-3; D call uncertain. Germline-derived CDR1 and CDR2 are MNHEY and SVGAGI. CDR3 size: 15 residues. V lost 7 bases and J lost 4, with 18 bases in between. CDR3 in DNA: TGTGCCAGCATCAACGAGGTTTTAGCTGCAGATACGCAGTATTTT. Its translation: CASINEVLAADTQYF.

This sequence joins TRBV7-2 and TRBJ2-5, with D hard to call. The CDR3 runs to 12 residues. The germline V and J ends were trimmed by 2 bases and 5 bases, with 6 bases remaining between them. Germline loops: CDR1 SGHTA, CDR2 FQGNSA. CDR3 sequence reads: CASSLLPETQYF. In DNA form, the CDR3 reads TGTGCCAGCAGCTTACTACCGGAGACCCAGTACTTC.

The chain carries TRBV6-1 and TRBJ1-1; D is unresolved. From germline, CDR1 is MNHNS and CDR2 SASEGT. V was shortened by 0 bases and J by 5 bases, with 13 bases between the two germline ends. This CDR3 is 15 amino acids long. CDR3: CASSEAPGAGTEAFF. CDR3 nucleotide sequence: TGTGCCAGCAGTGAAGCGCCGGGCGCGGGGACTGAAGCTTTCTTT.

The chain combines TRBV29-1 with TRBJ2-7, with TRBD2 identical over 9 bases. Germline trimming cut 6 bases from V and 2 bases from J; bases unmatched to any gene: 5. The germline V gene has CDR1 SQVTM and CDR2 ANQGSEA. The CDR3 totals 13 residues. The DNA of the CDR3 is TGCAGCGTCCTGACTAGCGGACCCTACGAGCAGTACTTC. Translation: CSVLTSGPYEQYF.

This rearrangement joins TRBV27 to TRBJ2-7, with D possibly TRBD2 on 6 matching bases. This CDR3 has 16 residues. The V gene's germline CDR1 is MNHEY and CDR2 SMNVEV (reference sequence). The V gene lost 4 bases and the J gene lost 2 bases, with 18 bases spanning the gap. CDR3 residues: CASSSEAGGMAYEQYF. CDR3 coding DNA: TGTGCCAGCAGTTCGGAAGCGGGCGGGATGGCCTACGAGCAGTACTTC.

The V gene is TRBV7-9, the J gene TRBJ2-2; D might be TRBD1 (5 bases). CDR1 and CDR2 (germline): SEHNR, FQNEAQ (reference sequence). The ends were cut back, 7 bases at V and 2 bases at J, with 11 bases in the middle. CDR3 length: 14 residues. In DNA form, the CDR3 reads TGTGCCAGCATATTCGACAGTAACACCGGGGAGCTGTTTTTT. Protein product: CASIFDSNTGELFF. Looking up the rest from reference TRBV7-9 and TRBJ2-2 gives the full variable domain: DTGVSQNPRHKITKRGQNVTFRCDPISEHNRLYWYRQTLGQGPEFLTYFQNEAQLEKSRLLSDRFSAERPKGSFSTLEIQRTEQGDSAMYLCASIFDSNTGELFFGEGSRLTVL.

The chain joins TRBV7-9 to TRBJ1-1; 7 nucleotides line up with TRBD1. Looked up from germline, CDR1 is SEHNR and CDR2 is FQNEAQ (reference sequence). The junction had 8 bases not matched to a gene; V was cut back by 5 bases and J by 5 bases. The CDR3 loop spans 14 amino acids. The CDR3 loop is CASSRRQGKTEAFF. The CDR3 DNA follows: TGTGCCAGCAGCCGTAGACAGGGAAAGACTGAAGCTTTCTTT.

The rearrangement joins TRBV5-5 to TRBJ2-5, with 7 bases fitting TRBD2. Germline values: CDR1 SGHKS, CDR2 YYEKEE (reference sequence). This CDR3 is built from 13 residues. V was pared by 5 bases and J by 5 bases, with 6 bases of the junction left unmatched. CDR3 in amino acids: CASRLAGEETQYF. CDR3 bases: TGTGCCAGCAGATTAGCGGGTGAGGAGACCCAGTACTTC.

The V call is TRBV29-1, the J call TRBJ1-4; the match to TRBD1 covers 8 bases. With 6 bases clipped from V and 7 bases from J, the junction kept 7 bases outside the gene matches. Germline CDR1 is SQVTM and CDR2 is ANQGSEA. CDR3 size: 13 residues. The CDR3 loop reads CSVPDREGEKLFF. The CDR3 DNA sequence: TGCAGCGTGCCGGACAGGGAGGGTGAAAAACTGTTTTTT.

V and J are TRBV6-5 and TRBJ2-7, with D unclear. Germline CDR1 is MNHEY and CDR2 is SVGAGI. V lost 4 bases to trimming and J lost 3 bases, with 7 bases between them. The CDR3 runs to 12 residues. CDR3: CASSSPYYEQYF. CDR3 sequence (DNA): TGTGCCAGCAGTTCCCCCTACTACGAGCAGTACTTC.

CDR3 loop: CASSLGGTSGLSYEQYF. The CDR3 coding sequence is TGTGCCAGCAGCTTAGGGGGGACTAGCGGGCTTTCCTACGAGCAGTACTTC. The V gene is TRBV7-2, the J gene TRBJ2-7; 12 nucleotides align to TRBD2. Germline values: CDR1 SGHTA, CDR2 FQGNSA. J gave up 1 base and V 1 base, and 5 bases lay outside the gene matches. The CDR3 is made up of 17 amino acids. Variable domain in full (rest from reference TRBV7-2 and TRBJ2-7): GAGVSQSPSNKVTEKGKDVELRCDPISGHTALYWYRQSLGQGLEFLIYFQGNSAPDKSGLPSDRFSAERTGGSVSTLTIQRTQQEDSAVYLCASSLGGTSGLSYEQYFGPGTRLTVT.

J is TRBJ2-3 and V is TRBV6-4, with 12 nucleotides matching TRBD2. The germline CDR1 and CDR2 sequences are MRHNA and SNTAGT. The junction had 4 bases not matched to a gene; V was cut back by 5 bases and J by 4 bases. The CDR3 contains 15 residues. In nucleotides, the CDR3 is TGTGCCAGCAGTTTTCTAGCGGGAGGGGCAGATACGCAGTATTTT. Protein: CASSFLAGGADTQYF.

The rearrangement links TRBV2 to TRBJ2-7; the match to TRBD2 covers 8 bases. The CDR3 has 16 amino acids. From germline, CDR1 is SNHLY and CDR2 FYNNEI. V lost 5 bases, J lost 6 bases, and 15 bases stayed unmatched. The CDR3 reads CASSSPTGTRPPEQYF. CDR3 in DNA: TGTGCCAGCAGTTCCCCCACCGGGACTAGGCCGCCCGAGCAGTACTTC.

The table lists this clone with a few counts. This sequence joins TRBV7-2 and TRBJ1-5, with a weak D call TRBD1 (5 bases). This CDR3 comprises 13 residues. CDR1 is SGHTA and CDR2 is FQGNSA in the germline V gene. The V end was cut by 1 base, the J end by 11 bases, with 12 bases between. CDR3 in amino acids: CASSLDRQRTQHF. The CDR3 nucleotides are TGTGCCAGCAGCTTAGACAGACAGCGTACCCAGCATTTT.

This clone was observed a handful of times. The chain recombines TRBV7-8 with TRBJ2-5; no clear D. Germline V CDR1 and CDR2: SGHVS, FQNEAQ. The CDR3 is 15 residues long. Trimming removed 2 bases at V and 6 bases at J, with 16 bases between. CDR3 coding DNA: TGTGCCAGCAGCTTACCGACACGGCAGGCTAAGACCCAGTACTTC. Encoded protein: CASSLPTRQAKTQYF.

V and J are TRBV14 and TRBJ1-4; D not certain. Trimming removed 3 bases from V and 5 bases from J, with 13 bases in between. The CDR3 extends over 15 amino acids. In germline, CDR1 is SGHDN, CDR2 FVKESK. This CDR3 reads CASSHRFTRNEKLFF. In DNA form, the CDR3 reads TGTGCCAGCAGCCACCGATTTACCCGGAATGAAAAACTGTTTTTT.

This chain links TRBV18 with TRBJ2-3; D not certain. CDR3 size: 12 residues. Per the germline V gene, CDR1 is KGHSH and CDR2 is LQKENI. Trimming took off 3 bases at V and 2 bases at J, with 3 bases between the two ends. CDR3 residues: CASSPYTDTQYF. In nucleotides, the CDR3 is TGTGCCAGCTCACCCTACACAGATACGCAGTATTTT.